The entry below describes one T cell receptor beta chain. The junction does not match germline at one end; this may be a read error. The sample belongs to a study of tumor and adjacent non-tumor tissue in lung cancer. The CDR3 runs 15 residues. CDR1 is PRHDT, CDR2 FYEKMQ, per germline (reference sequence). TCRbeta libraries were built with three rounds of nested PCR, modified from ARM-PCR. TCRdb reprocessed the multiplex PCR reads with MiXCR, giving one entry per CDR3 protein. Of fewer than 150,000 distinct CDR3 sequences in the sample, 60% to 70% were seen once. This sample's RNA came from whole unsorted tissue.

This sequence was found in a man aged 55 to 70 with small cell lung cancer. The sample consisted of lung tumor tissue. The chain couples TRBV13 to TRBJ1-2, with 7 bases that match TRBD1. DNA of the CDR3: TGTGCCACCAGCTTACAGGACAGGCCTACTTATGGCTACACCTTC. This sequence encodes CATSLQDRPTYGYTF.